The table lists the clone carrying this TCR beta chain with a few counts. TCRdb ran MiXCR on the RT-PCR reads and lists one entry per CDR3 protein. This repertoire shows about 680,000 distinct CDR3 sequences, approximately 14% found once; its top ten account for just over 3.5%. Germline CDR1 reads MNHNS; CDR2 reads SASEGT. V lost 8 bases, J lost 4 bases, and 18 bases lay in between. The CDR3 spans 15 residues. The clonotype comes from a female donor in good health, serving as a healthy control. Sequencing input: memory CD4+ T cells from blood. This chain joins TRBV6-1 and TRBJ1-3; D possibly corresponds to TRBD1 (6 bases). The CDR3 loop reads CASSSGVASGNTIYF. CDR3 DNA: TGTGCCAGCTCCTCAGGGGTCGCTTCGGGAAACACCATATATTTT.